The 20 T cell receptor beta chains below all came from one sample that was sequenced in a study of T cell responses to AZD1222 COVID-19 vaccine. The assay was immunoSEQ multiplex PCR, and TCRdb's table has in-frame clones only and misses some. The sample consists of about 110,000 clones, about 92% of them appearing once. Sequences were derived from peripheral blood, sampled on day 0 of MenACWY control vaccination. These receptors all stem from an adult in good health.

V gene TRBV23-1 combines with J gene TRBJ1-1; D is unclear. TRBV23-1 counts as an open reading frame of uncertain function. The CDR3 consists of 14 residues. V was trimmed by 0 bases and J by 2 bases, leaving 7 bases between them. CDR3 in DNA: TGCGCCAGCAGTCAATCGAGGTCCAACACTGAAGCTTTCTTT. Encoded protein: CASSQSRSNTEAFF.

The chain recombines TRBV7-6 with TRBJ1-1; D not resolved. V gave up 1 base and J gave up 1 base, with 10 bases separating them. Germline V lookup: CDR1 SGHVS, CDR2 FNYEAQ. The CDR3 totals 15 residues. CDR3 loop: CASSLDSLGNTEAFF. The CDR3 DNA follows: TGTGCCAGCAGCTTAGACAGCCTCGGGAACACTGAAGCTTTCTTT.

This sequence joins TRBV5-6 and TRBJ2-7, with no clear D. V shed 2 bases and J shed 1 base, with 7 bases lying between them. From germline, CDR1 is SGHDT and CDR2 YYEEEE. The CDR3 has 13 residues. CDR3: CASSFAPSYEQYF. As DNA, the CDR3 is TGTGCCAGCAGCTTCGCGCCGTCCTACGAGCAGTACTTC.

V and J are TRBV9 and TRBJ2-4; D gene ambiguous. Per germline, CDR1 SGDLS and CDR2 YYNGEE. Trimming took off 4 bases at V and 8 bases at J, with 16 bases between the two ends. The length of the CDR3 is 14 residues. The chain's CDR3 is CASSPTVRWDIQYF. The CDR3 bases are TGTGCCAGCAGCCCAACGGTAAGGTGGGACATTCAGTACTTC.

The chain carries TRBV24-1 and TRBJ2-1; unclear D gene. This CDR3 has 13 residues. The V end lost 4 bases, the J end lost 6 bases, and 9 bases lay between the germline ends. Germline V CDR1 and CDR2: KGHDR, SFDVKD. The CDR3 sequence: CATSDQFANEQFF. For the CDR3, the DNA is TGTGCCACCAGTGACCAGTTCGCCAATGAGCAGTTCTTC.

V is TRBV13 and J is TRBJ1-2; maybe TRBD1 (5 bases). Germline-derived CDR1 and CDR2 are PRHDT and FYEKMQ (reference sequence). The CDR3 has 14 amino acids. V lost 5 bases to trimming and J lost 4 bases, with 14 bases between them. The CDR3 DNA sequence: TGTGCCAGCAGCCCCCCAGGGTTCGGCTATGGCTACACCTTC. It yields the protein CASSPPGFGYGYTF.

This clone has only one observation. The V and J genes are TRBV9 and TRBJ1-1, with D maybe TRBD1 (6 bases). The CDR3 has 18 residues. Trimming removed 1 base at V and 4 bases at J, with 23 bases between. Germline-derived CDR1 and CDR2 are SGDLS and YYNGEE. The CDR3: CASSVTGSTGPGVTEAFF. The CDR3 nucleotides read TGTGCCAGCAGCGTAACGGGATCCACCGGGCCAGGGGTCACTGAAGCTTTCTTT.

This chain links TRBV7-3 with TRBJ1-4, with D perhaps TRBD1 (6 bases). CDR1 and CDR2 from the germline V gene are SGHTA and FQGTGA. The CDR3 totals 15 residues. Deletions cut 5 bases from V and 3 bases from J, with 13 bases between. The CDR3 bases are TGTGCCAGCAGCCCCGGGGCAGGGGCTAATGAAAAACTGTTTTTT. Translation: CASSPGAGANEKLFF.

This chain joins TRBV11-2 and TRBJ2-7; D ambiguous. Trimming stripped 1 base from V and 0 bases from J, with 10 bases between. CDR3 size: 15 residues. In germline, CDR1 is SGHAT, CDR2 FQNNGV. The CDR3 here is CASSLVPGLSYEQYF. The CDR3, as DNA: TGTGCCAGCAGCTTAGTACCGGGTCTCTCCTACGAGCAGTACTTC.

The chain is built from TRBV5-1 and TRBJ2-5; 9 bases map to TRBD1. Trimming removed 4 bases from V and 0 bases from J; junction bases left unmatched: 4. The V gene's germline CDR1 is SGHRS and CDR2 YFSETQ. CDR3 length: 15 amino acids. Here the CDR3 reads CASSTGQGNQETQYF. CDR3 bases: TGCGCCAGCAGCACCGGACAGGGGAACCAAGAGACCCAGTACTTC.

The chain employs TRBV30 and TRBJ1-1, with D possibly TRBD1 on 5 matching bases. The CDR3 extends over 13 amino acids. The V gene lost 2 bases and the J gene lost 3 bases, with 10 bases spanning the gap. The germline V gene has CDR1 GTSNPN and CDR2 SVGIG (reference sequence). DNA of the CDR3: TGTGCCTGGAGTACGGGGGTTGACACTGAAGCTTTCTTT. It encodes CAWSTGVDTEAFF.

The chain combines TRBV27 with TRBJ2-3, with D possibly TRBD1 on 5 matching bases. Germline V gene lookup returns CDR1 MNHEY and CDR2 SMNVEV (reference sequence). V lost 5 bases to trimming and J lost 6 bases, with 18 bases between them. This CDR3 spans 15 amino acids. In DNA form, the CDR3 reads TGTGCCAGCAGTCTAAAGTTAGGGGCCGCGGATACGCAGTATTTT. Its translation: CASSLKLGAADTQYF.

This chain connects TRBV29-1 to TRBJ1-2, with D unclear. Germline CDR1 is SQVTM and CDR2 is ANQGSEA. The germline V and J ends were trimmed by 4 bases and 0 bases, with 15 bases remaining between them. CDR3 size: 15 residues. CDR3 residues: CSVGRSPPANYGYTF. CDR3 nucleotides: TGCAGCGTTGGACGGTCGCCCCCCGCTAACTATGGCTACACCTTC.

V usage is TRBV6-2 or TRBV6-3 and J usage is TRBJ1-5; D is unclear. The CDR3 covers 13 residues. The V end was cut by 6 bases, the J end by 6 bases, with 12 bases between. Germline lookup yields CDR1 MNHEY and CDR2 SVGEGT. The CDR3 region is CASSNRLVQPQHF. CDR3 sequence (DNA): TGTGCCAGCAGCAACCGACTAGTTCAGCCCCAGCATTTT.

This sequence joins TRBV9 and TRBJ1-3; maybe TRBD1 (6 bases). With 0 bases removed from V and 0 bases from J, the gap between germline ends came to 10 bases. CDR1 is SGDLS, CDR2 YYNGEE, per germline. The CDR3 loop spans 16 amino acids. The CDR3 DNA follows: TGTGCCAGCAGCGTAGGACAGGCAGTCTCTGGAAACACCATATATTTT. Amino acid sequence: CASSVGQAVSGNTIYF.

This clone was counted a single time. The chain couples TRBV6-4 to TRBJ1-6, with a weak D call TRBD1 (6 bases). CDR1 is MRHNA, CDR2 SNTAGT, per germline. The CDR3 sequence is 13 residues long. Trimming took off 10 bases at V and 9 bases at J, with 16 bases between the two ends. The CDR3 loop reads CATRRGEGSPLHF. The CDR3 DNA is TGTGCCACCAGGAGGGGGGAGGGTTCACCCCTCCACTTT.

The V call is TRBV7-8, the J call TRBJ1-2, with D tentatively TRBD1 (5 bases). V was shortened by 5 bases and J by 2 bases, with 9 bases between the two germline ends. Germline V gives CDR1 SGHVS, CDR2 FQNEAQ. The CDR3 contains 13 residues. The CDR3 DNA follows: TGTGCCAGCAGCGTCGACAGAAACTATGGCTACACCTTC. Translated: CASSVDRNYGYTF.

The J gene is TRBJ2-1, the V gene TRBV30, with 9 bases identical to TRBD2. The V segment lost 0 bases and the J segment 8 bases; nucleotides outside the gene matches: 5. Germline CDR1 GTSNPN, CDR2 SVGIG (reference sequence). CDR3 length: 14 residues. As DNA, the CDR3 is TGTGCCTGGAGTGTAACAGCGGGGGGCTATGAGCAGTTCTTC. Protein sequence: CAWSVTAGGYEQFF.

The chain has TRBV6-2 or TRBV6-3 and TRBJ2-7; D unclear. The CDR3 length is 11 residues. Germline CDR1 and CDR2: MNHEY and SVGEGT. Trimming removed 4 bases at V and 4 bases at J, with 5 bases between. DNA for the CDR3: TGTGCCAGCAGTTTAGAGTACGAGCAGTACTTC. It translates to CASSLEYEQYF.

The chain joins TRBV4-1 to TRBJ1-1; a possible D gene is TRBD1 (6 bases). This CDR3 spans 16 amino acids. V was shortened by 0 bases and J by 5 bases, with 16 bases between the two germline ends. CDR1 and CDR2 from the germline V gene are MGHRA and YSYEKL. The CDR3 sequence is CASSQEGKGGQTEAFF. In nucleotides, the CDR3 is TGCGCCAGCAGCCAAGAAGGGAAAGGGGGGCAAACTGAAGCTTTCTTT.